The 28 T cell receptor beta chains below were found in one sample sequenced in a study of T cell repertoires in cytomegalovirus infection. These receptors have no identified antigens. TCRdb re-derived calls from the reads in MiXCR, one entry per CDR3 protein. The top ten hold around 77% of the sample, which has some 70,000 distinct CDR3 sequences, approximately 22% seen once. Source material: PBMCs, sequenced either directly or after in vitro stimulation (not recorded which). The receptors shown here come from a human donor in good health (CMV status not recorded). Some clones in this sample may be carry-over from other donors' samples.

CDR3 sequence (DNA): TGTGCCACCAGTGATTTCGACTACCGAGAGACCCAGTACTTC. Translation gives CATSDFDYRETQYF. The J gene is TRBJ2-5, the V gene TRBV24-1; TRBD2 might be the D (5 bases). The CDR3 has 14 amino acids. The germline V gene encodes CDR1 KGHDR and CDR2 SFDVKD. Trimming took 1 base from V and 4 from J, leaving 9 bases between them.

The CDR3 loop reads CASSILTDTEAFF. The CDR3, as DNA: TGTGCCAGTAGTATTTTGACAGACACTGAAGCTTTCTTT. J is TRBJ1-1 and V is TRBV19; TRBD1 might be the D (5 bases). The CDR3 runs to 13 residues. V shed 3 bases and J shed 3 bases, with 8 bases lying between them. Looked up from germline, CDR1 is LNHDA and CDR2 is SQIVND (reference sequence).

This clonotype has a handful of counts. The chain combines TRBV12-3 or TRBV12-4 with TRBJ2-7, with 10 bases aligning to TRBD1. The CDR3 length is 15 residues. The trim removed 4 bases at V and 5 bases at J, leaving 8 bases unmatched. The CDR3 spells CASSSGDRGLHEQYF. For the CDR3, the DNA is TGTGCCAGCAGTTCCGGGGACAGGGGTTTGCACGAGCAGTACTTC.

The CDR3 reads CASSFGTGAQETQYF. The CDR3 coding sequence is TGTGCCAGCAGTTTCGGGACAGGGGCCCAAGAGACCCAGTACTTC. The chain joins TRBV12-3 or TRBV12-4 to TRBJ2-5, with TRBD1 matching 10 bases. The CDR3 consists of 15 residues. With V trimmed by 3 bases and J by 1 base, 2 bases remained unmatched.

Here the CDR3 DNA reads TGCAGTGCTACCACCGGACTCACCTCCTACAATGAGCAGTTCTTC. Protein sequence: CSATTGLTSYNEQFF. The V gene is TRBV20-1, the J gene TRBJ2-1; a possible D gene is TRBD2 (5 bases). CDR3 size: 15 residues. The V end lost 4 bases, the J end lost 0 bases, and 13 bases lay between the germline ends. CDR1 and CDR2 (germline): DFQATT, SNEGSKA (reference sequence).

There are many counts of this clonotype. The V gene is TRBV5-8, the J gene TRBJ2-1; D possibly corresponds to TRBD2 (5 bases). From germline, CDR1 is SGHTS and CDR2 YDEGEE. Deletions cut 10 bases from V and 2 bases from J, with 16 bases between. The CDR3 loop spans 14 amino acids. The CDR3 DNA sequence: TGTGCCGTATCATGGGGAGAAGCCTACAATGAGCAGTTCTTC. It codes for CAVSWGEAYNEQFF.

This clonotype was picked up many times. The chain joins TRBV10-3 to TRBJ2-7; the match to TRBD1 covers 8 bases. The CDR3 is 14 amino acids. Per the germline V gene, CDR1 is ENHRY and CDR2 is SYGVKD. After removal of 5 bases from V and 3 bases from J, the junction contained 6 bases not matched to a gene. The CDR3 coding sequence is TGTGCCATCAGTCCCGGGACAGGCTTCTACGAGCAGTACTTC. Translation gives CAISPGTGFYEQYF.

This clonotype was recorded many times. The chain joins TRBV12-3 or TRBV12-4 to TRBJ2-1, with 8 bases that match TRBD1. This CDR3 comprises 16 residues. Unmatched junction bases numbered 15, after V lost 6 bases and J lost 8 bases. The CDR3 DNA follows: TGTGCCAGCAGCCCGAAGGGTCAGGGGGCGGTCGATGAGCAGTTCTTC. It specifies CASSPKGQGAVDEQFF.

Here the CDR3 DNA reads TGTGCCAGCAGCCCAGGGACTACTAGTCTCCATGAGCAGTTCTTC. Its protein is CASSPGTTSLHEQFF. The rearrangement uses TRBV5-4 and TRBJ2-1; 7 nucleotides line up with TRBD2. This CDR3 contains 15 residues. Per germline, CDR1 SGHNT and CDR2 YYREEE (reference sequence). The V and J ends lost 4 bases and 8 bases, in that order; junction bases with no gene match: 12.

In the case of this clonotype: This may arise from a read error, as a much more abundant clone is one base away. The V and J genes are TRBV7-9 and TRBJ1-2; 7 nucleotides match TRBD1. The germline CDR1 and CDR2 sequences are SEHNR and FQNEAQ (reference sequence). With 4 bases clipped from V and 9 bases from J, the junction kept 8 bases outside the gene matches. This CDR3 is 13 amino acids long. The CDR3 protein is CASSSGTVDRYTF. For the CDR3, the DNA is TGTGCCAGCAGCTCCGGGACAGTCGATCGCTACACCTTC.

The chain couples TRBV12-3 or TRBV12-4 to TRBJ2-5; TRBD1 matches at 8 bases. The CDR3 is 17 residues long. V was pared by 2 bases and J by 1 base, with 9 bases of the junction left unmatched. CDR3 amino acids: CASSLYPTGGTQETQYF. The CDR3 coding sequence is TGTGCCAGCAGTTTATATCCCACAGGGGGAACCCAAGAGACCCAGTACTTC.

The V gene is TRBV6-1, the J gene TRBJ1-1, with D possibly TRBD1 on 6 matching bases. Germline V lookup: CDR1 MNHNS, CDR2 SASEGT. This CDR3 has 14 residues. Trimming left V 5 bases short and J 1 base short, with 11 bases between. CDR3 nucleotide sequence: TGTGCCAGCAGTTCCCCAGGGGCGAACACTGAAGCTTTCTTT. Amino acids: CASSSPGANTEAFF.

The chain carries TRBV20-1 and TRBJ1-2; D not resolved. Between the trimmed V and J ends, which lost 3 bases and 6 bases, there was a span of 11 bases. Looked up from germline, CDR1 is DFQATT and CDR2 is SNEGSKA (reference sequence). The CDR3 is 12 residues long. The CDR3 DNA follows: TGCAGTGCTAGTCCAGCCATAGATGGCTACACCTTC. This sequence encodes CSASPAIDGYTF.

The chain links TRBV6-5 to TRBJ2-3; D is possibly TRBD1 or TRBD2 (7 bases each). Trimming took 6 bases from V and 8 from J, leaving 24 bases between them. This CDR3 is 16 amino acids long. Germline-derived CDR1 and CDR2 are MNHEY and SVGAGI. The CDR3 is CASRGTGEGVPGTQYF. CDR3 nucleotides: TGTGCCAGCAGGGGTACAGGGGAGGGGGTTCCCGGTACGCAGTATTTT.

This clonotype occurred many times. This rearrangement joins TRBV7-2 to TRBJ2-2, with D uncertain. CDR1 and CDR2 from the germline V gene are SGHTA and FQGNSA. There are 12 residues in the CDR3. The germline V and J ends were trimmed by 5 bases and 7 bases, with 8 bases remaining between them. This CDR3 reads CASSPRVGELFF. The CDR3 coding sequence is TGTGCCAGCAGCCCCCGCGTCGGGGAGCTGTTTTTT.

In this sample, this clonotype turned up many times. The gene calls are TRBV7-9 and TRBJ2-5, with 8 bases lining up with TRBD1. With 3 bases clipped from V and 5 bases from J, the junction kept 14 bases outside the gene matches. The CDR3 length is 17 residues. Germline values: CDR1 SEHNR, CDR2 FQNEAQ (reference sequence). CDR3 region: CASSFRGQGFWSETQYF. CDR3 DNA sequence: TGTGCCAGCAGCTTCAGGGGGCAGGGGTTTTGGTCGGAGACCCAGTACTTC.

This clonotype has only one observation. This chain uses TRBV5-1 with TRBJ2-5; D is possibly TRBD2 (6 bases). V was clipped by 4 bases and J by 4 bases, with 11 bases between them. The CDR3 contains 13 residues. In germline, CDR1 is SGHRS, CDR2 YFSETQ. The chain's CDR3 is CASSGGTLETQYF. The CDR3 DNA reads as TGCGCCAGCAGCGGGGGGACCTTAGAGACCCAGTACTTC. The full variable domain, completed using reference TRBV5-1 and TRBJ2-5, is KAGVTQTPRYLIKTRGQQVTLSCSPISGHRSVSWYQQTPGQGLQFLFEYFSETQRNKGNFPGRFSGRQFSNSRSEMNVSTLELGDSALYLCASSGGTLETQYFGPGTRLLVL.

The CDR3 reads CSVLFTTDTQYF. The CDR3 DNA is TGCAGCGTTCTATTTACCACAGATACGCAGTATTTT. This sequence joins TRBV29-1 and TRBJ2-3; D call uncertain. The CDR3 is made up of 12 amino acids. Deletions cut 5 bases from V and 2 bases from J, with 8 bases between. Germline CDR1 is SQVTM and CDR2 is ANQGSEA.

This clonotype was picked up a small number of times. The rearrangement links TRBV19 to TRBJ1-1, with D possibly being TRBD1 (5 bases). Germline V gives CDR1 LNHDA, CDR2 SQIVND (reference sequence). The CDR3 is made up of 15 amino acids. Trimming took off 0 bases at V and 0 bases at J, with 8 bases between the two ends. The CDR3 coding sequence is TGTGCCAGTAGTATAGAGGGGCTGATGAACACTGAAGCTTTCTTT. Translated: CASSIEGLMNTEAFF.

This clonotype was picked up many times. The J gene is TRBJ2-3, the V gene TRBV7-2; the match to TRBD1 covers 8 bases. The CDR3 is 18 amino acids. Germline V gives CDR1 SGHTA, CDR2 FQGNSA. Trimming at V came to 5 bases and at J to 0 bases, leaving 13 bases not matched to a gene. The CDR3 DNA follows: TGTGCCAGCAGCCGCTCTGCGGGGACAGGCCTTAGCACAGATACGCAGTATTTT. This translates into CASSRSAGTGLSTDTQYF.

The V call is TRBV19, the J call TRBJ1-1, with D perhaps matching TRBD1 (5 bases). The CDR3 spans 15 residues. Germline CDR1 and CDR2: LNHDA and SQIVND (reference sequence). Trimming took 7 bases from V and 1 from J, leaving 16 bases between them. The CDR3 here is CASIQRSRENTEAFF. CDR3 sequence (DNA): TGTGCCAGTATCCAAAGATCCAGGGAGAACACTGAAGCTTTCTTT.

This clonotype came up many times. The chain uses TRBV7-2 and TRBJ2-2; 7 nucleotides line up with TRBD2. Looked up from germline, CDR1 is SGHTA and CDR2 is FQGNSA. Trimming removed 5 bases from V and 2 bases from J; junction bases left unmatched: 11. The CDR3 loop spans 17 amino acids. CDR3 amino acids: CASSRSRLADNTGELFF. The DNA for the CDR3 is TGTGCCAGCAGCCGTTCTCGACTAGCAGATAACACCGGGGAGCTGTTTTTT.

The V call is TRBV4-3, the J call TRBJ1-1, with 7 bases identical to TRBD1. The CDR3 contains 16 residues. Germline-derived CDR1 and CDR2 are LGHNA and YSLEER. Unmatched junction bases numbered 10, after V lost 1 base and J lost 5 bases. The CDR3 here is CASSQVYGTAGTEAFF. The CDR3 DNA reads as TGCGCCAGCAGCCAAGTATACGGGACAGCGGGTACTGAAGCTTTCTTT.

The chain has TRBV6-2 or TRBV6-3 and TRBJ2-2; D gene unclear. Trimming stripped 6 bases from V and 6 bases from J, with 8 bases between. Germline V CDR1 and CDR2: MNHEY, SVGEGT. The CDR3 extends over 12 amino acids. In DNA form, the CDR3 reads TGTGCCAGCAGACAGTCCGCCGGGGAGCTGTTTTTT. Translating gives CASRQSAGELFF.

This clonotype was detected many times. The V gene is TRBV7-8, the J gene TRBJ1-6; D gene uncertain. From germline, CDR1 is SGHVS and CDR2 FQNEAQ. This CDR3 contains 15 residues. V gave up 7 bases and J gave up 9 bases, with 19 bases separating them. The CDR3 reads CASTLVEAASSPLHF. As DNA, the CDR3 is TGTGCCAGCACCCTGGTAGAGGCTGCGAGTTCACCCCTCCACTTT.

This clonotype was detected many times. The chain combines TRBV7-2 with TRBJ1-6; 10 bases are shared with TRBD1. V shed 5 bases and J 9 bases; nucleotides not matched to a gene: 7. CDR3 size: 15 residues. Germline V lookup: CDR1 SGHTA, CDR2 FQGNSA. In DNA form, the CDR3 reads TGTGCCAGCAGCCCGCAGACAGGGGGCAGTTCACCCCTCCACTTT. It translates to CASSPQTGGSSPLHF.

This sequence joins TRBV7-9 and TRBJ2-5; D possibly corresponds to TRBD2 (6 bases). From germline, CDR1 is SEHNR and CDR2 FQNEAQ (reference sequence). The CDR3 is 14 amino acids. V lost 5 bases, J lost 4 bases, and 14 bases lay in between. CDR3 coding DNA: TGTGCCAGCAGCGTATCCCCCGGGGGAGAGACCCAGTACTTC. Translation: CASSVSPGGETQYF.

This clonotype was detected only a few times. The chain has TRBV10-2 and TRBJ2-7; D gene ambiguous. CDR1 and CDR2 from the germline V gene are WSHSY and SAAADI. V dropped 3 bases and J dropped 2 bases, with 8 bases sitting between them. There are 13 residues in the CDR3. The CDR3 loop is CASSDNSPYEQYV. The CDR3 region has the DNA TGCGCCAGCAGTGATAACAGCCCCTACGAGCAGTACGTC.